This T cell receptor (beta chain) was observed in a study of shared clonotypes between healthy human individuals. Study results and caveats: A handful of donors had roughly 5.2% of their naive CD4 clonotypes in common. The study found lower generation probabilities in non-shared clonotypes than in those shared by all four donors.

V shed 5 bases, J shed 6 bases, and the junction held 9 bases outside the gene matches. CDR3 length: 14 amino acids. Germline lookup yields CDR1 MNHEY and CDR2 SVGAGI. Note on this clone: The antigen is unknown.

Repertoires were generated with immunoSEQ multiplex PCR, while TCRdb's copy carries only in-frame clones and drops some. Of roughly 2,000,000 clones in the sample, 90% to 95% are singletons; the top ten hold roughly 1.7%. CD45RO-negative cells were positively selected for CCR7, leaving out terminally differentiated effector memory CD45RA+ cells. All donors were Caucasian adults living in Nashville, Tennessee. The V call is TRBV6-5, the J call TRBJ1-2; 7 bases fit TRBD1. The sample comprised naive CD8+ T cells from PBMCs. This receptor was obtained from a man aged 18-30 years in good health. Some clones in this sample may be carry-over from other donors' samples. CDR3: CASSLTGTINGYTF. Written as DNA, the CDR3 is TGTGCCAGCAGTCTGACAGGGACCATCAATGGCTACACCTTC.